This TCR beta chain originates from a study of blood T cell repertoires in COVID-19. Study as a whole: Samples came from the United States, Italy and Spain, spanning acute and convalescent COVID-19.

Sequenced by immunoSEQ multiplex PCR; TCRdb stores in-frame clones only, minus some. The data contain roughly 150,000 clones, under 85% of them singletons. Trimming cost V 4 bases and J 3 bases; bases outside gene matches: 5. Looked up from germline, CDR1 is MDHEN and CDR2 is SYDVKM. The CDR3 is made up of 15 amino acids. This chain connects TRBV28 to TRBJ1-4; 7 nucleotides align to TRBD1. Sequencing used peripheral blood. This clonotype was sampled from a man at least 80 years old with COVID-19, enrolled during active disease. CDR3 bases: TGTGCCAGCAGTTCGGGCGGGACAGCTAATGAAAAACTGTTTTTT. It codes for CASSSGGTANEKLFF.